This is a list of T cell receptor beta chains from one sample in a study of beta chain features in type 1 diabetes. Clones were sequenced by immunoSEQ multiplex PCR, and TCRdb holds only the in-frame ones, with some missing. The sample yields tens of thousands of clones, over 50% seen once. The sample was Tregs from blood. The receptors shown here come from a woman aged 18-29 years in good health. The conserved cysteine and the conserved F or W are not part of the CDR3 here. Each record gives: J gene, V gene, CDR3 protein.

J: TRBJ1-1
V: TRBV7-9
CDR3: ASSHPRGGGYTEAF

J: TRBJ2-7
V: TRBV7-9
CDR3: ASSPAQVSYEQY

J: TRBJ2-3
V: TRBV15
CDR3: ATSSGSSDNTDTQY

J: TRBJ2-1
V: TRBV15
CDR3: ATSRGSGGPSYNEQF

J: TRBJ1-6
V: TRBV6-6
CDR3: ASSYSGQRNSPLH

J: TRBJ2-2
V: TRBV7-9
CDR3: ASSLGYSGTGLHGELF

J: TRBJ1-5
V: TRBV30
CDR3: AWSPRNDQPQH

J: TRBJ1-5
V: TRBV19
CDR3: ASSADYREYQPQH

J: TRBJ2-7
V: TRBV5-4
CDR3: ASTVPGGHLY

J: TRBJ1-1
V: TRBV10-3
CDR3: AIRSQGNTEAF

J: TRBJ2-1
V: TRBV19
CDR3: ASTRGQGSSEQF

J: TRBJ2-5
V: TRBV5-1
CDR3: ASSPGLAGVTKQETQY

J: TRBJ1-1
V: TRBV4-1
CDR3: ASSQDYRGSLRNTEAF

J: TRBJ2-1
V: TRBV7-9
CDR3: ASSLGLAVLSYNEQF

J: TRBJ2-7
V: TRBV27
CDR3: ASSPQITGGSEQY

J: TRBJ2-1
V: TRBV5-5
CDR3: ASSFPLDFTKNNEQF

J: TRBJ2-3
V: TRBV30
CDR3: AWTGTDTQY

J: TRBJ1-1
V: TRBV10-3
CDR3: AISELGGQGGNTEAF

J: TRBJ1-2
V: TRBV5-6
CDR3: ASSLRESLRYT

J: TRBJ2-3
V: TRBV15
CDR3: ATSKRGLADTQY

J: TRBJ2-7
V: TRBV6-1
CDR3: ASSELADEQY

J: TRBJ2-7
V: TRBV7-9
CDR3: ASMAGFEQY

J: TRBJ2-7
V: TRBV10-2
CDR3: ASSESRTSGRYEQY

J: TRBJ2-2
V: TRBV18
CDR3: ASSPRRTGAANTGELF

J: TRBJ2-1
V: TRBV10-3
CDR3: AIRDMGSNEQF

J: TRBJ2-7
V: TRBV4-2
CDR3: ASSQDLGLAGVHEQY

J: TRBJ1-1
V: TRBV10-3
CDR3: AISGELGTGRREAF

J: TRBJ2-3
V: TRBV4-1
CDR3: ASSRSRLAGGVTDTQY

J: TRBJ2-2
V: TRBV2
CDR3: ASSVDRGFPGELF

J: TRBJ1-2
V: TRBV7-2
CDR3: ASSPDRGRGYT

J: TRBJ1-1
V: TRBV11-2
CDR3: ASSPPPGNTEAF

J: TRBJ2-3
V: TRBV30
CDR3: AVGGKSTDTQY

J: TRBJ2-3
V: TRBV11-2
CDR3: ASSLRLAESTDTQY

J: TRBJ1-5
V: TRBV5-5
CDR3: ASSSQGQGNQPQH

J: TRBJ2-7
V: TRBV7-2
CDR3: ASSLAPGPNEQY

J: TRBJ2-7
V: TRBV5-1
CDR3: ASSGVDEQY

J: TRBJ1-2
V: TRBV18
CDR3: ASSPEGVGYT

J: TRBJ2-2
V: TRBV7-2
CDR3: ASSLVVGLRLAGELF

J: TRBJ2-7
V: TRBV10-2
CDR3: ASRRGGNKFSYEQY

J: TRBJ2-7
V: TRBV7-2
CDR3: ASSLSGTLGSYEQY

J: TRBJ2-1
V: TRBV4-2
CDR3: ASSQGSLAGGSSEQF

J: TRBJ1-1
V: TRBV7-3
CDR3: ASSVRANTEAF

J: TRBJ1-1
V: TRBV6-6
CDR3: ATGGGVDTEAF

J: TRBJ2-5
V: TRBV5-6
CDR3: ASSFLAGGGYQETQY

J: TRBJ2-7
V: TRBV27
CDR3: ASSMSGRAYEQY

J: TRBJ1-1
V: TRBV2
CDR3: ASSEAQAKAF

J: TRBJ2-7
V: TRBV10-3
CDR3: ATGSTTLGYEQY

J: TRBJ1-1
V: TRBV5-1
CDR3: ASSLGGPGTEAF